These 11 T cell receptor beta chains share one sample of origin, sequenced in a study of T cell responses to AZD1222 COVID-19 vaccine. Assay: immunoSEQ multiplex PCR; the TCRdb copy retains only in-frame clones and omits some. The sample lists 150,000 to 200,000 clones, over 85% seen once, with about 1% in the top ten. The sample here was peripheral blood, taken 28 days after the second AZD1222 dose. These receptors were taken from an adult who received the AZD1222 COVID-19 vaccine.

CDR3 in amino acids: CASSLSREVEAFF. As DNA, the CDR3 is TGTGCCAGCAGCTTAAGCAGGGAAGTTGAAGCTTTCTTT. The J gene is TRBJ1-1, the V gene TRBV11-2; perhaps TRBD1 as D (5 bases). This CDR3 spans 13 amino acids. Trimming took off 2 bases at V and 7 bases at J, with 11 bases between the two ends. CDR1 is SGHAT, CDR2 FQNNGV, per germline.

The chain links TRBV6-5 to TRBJ1-5; the match to TRBD1 covers 7 bases. Germline CDR1 is MNHEY and CDR2 is SVGAGI. V lost 4 bases and J lost 1; bases outside the gene matches: 4. The CDR3 has 15 residues. CDR3 DNA: TGTGCCAGCAGTTCAAGCAGGGGGAGCAATCAGCCCCAGCATTTT. Translation: CASSSSRGSNQPQHF.

This sequence joins TRBV7-2 and TRBJ2-3; D is uncertain. V was cut by 0 bases and J by 9 bases, with 10 bases left in between. The CDR3 is 13 residues long. The V gene's germline CDR1 is SGHTA and CDR2 FQGNSA. CDR3 in amino acids: CASSLADENTQYF. The CDR3, as DNA: TGTGCCAGCAGCTTAGCCGACGAGAACACGCAGTATTTT.

The chain couples TRBV28 to TRBJ1-5, with 7 nucleotides matching TRBD1. This CDR3 spans 14 amino acids. The J segment lost 6 bases and the V segment lost 5 bases, leaving 7 bases of the junction unmatched. Per germline, CDR1 MDHEN and CDR2 SYDVKM. The CDR3 spells CASSPGGTVQPQHF. CDR3 coding DNA: TGTGCCAGCAGTCCAGGGGGTACCGTTCAGCCCCAGCATTTT.

This sequence joins TRBV6-5 and TRBJ1-1; D remains ambiguous. The CDR3 consists of 13 residues. Per the germline V gene, CDR1 is MNHEY and CDR2 is SVGAGI. V was cut by 6 bases and J by 5 bases, with 13 bases left in between. CDR3 sequence reads: CASSPRTSTEAFF. For the CDR3, the DNA is TGTGCCAGCAGCCCCAGGACCAGTACTGAAGCTTTCTTT.

The chain links TRBV2 to TRBJ2-1; 10 nucleotides line up with TRBD2. Germline loops: CDR1 SNHLY, CDR2 FYNNEI. Trimming cost V 6 bases and J 5 bases; bases outside gene matches: 10. The CDR3 totals 16 residues. CDR3 DNA sequence: TGTGCCAGCAGGCTCCTCAGCGGGGGGGCCCACAATGAGCAGTTCTTC. Translated, it gives CASRLLSGGAHNEQFF.

The J gene is TRBJ2-1, the V gene TRBV5-1, with 7 nucleotides matching TRBD2. With V trimmed by 0 bases and J by 2 bases, 5 bases remained unmatched. The germline V gene encodes CDR1 SGHRS and CDR2 YFSETQ. The CDR3 contains 16 residues. The CDR3 protein is CASSLAEAGAYNEQFF. The DNA of the CDR3 is TGCGCCAGCAGCTTGGCCGAGGCGGGGGCCTACAATGAGCAGTTCTTC.

This chain links TRBV3-1 (or the pseudogene TRBV3-2) with TRBJ1-2, with TRBD1 identical over 12 bases. The CDR3 has 15 residues. Trimming removed 3 bases from V and 4 bases from J; junction bases left unmatched: 3. Germline V gene data show CDR1 as LGHDT and CDR2 as YNNKEL (reference sequence). The CDR3 reads CASSQGTGGVYGYTF. The CDR3 nucleotides read TGTGCCAGCAGCCAGGGGACAGGGGGCGTCTATGGCTACACCTTC.

The genes are TRBV19 and TRBJ1-4, with a possible D match to TRBD1 (5 bases). The CDR3 runs to 16 residues. Trimming stripped 6 bases from V and 7 bases from J, with 21 bases between. CDR1 is LNHDA and CDR2 is SQIVND in the germline V gene (reference sequence). The CDR3 bases are TGTGCCAGTAGACCCGGGCTGGAGCGGGGGGGTGAAAAACTGTTTTTT. This sequence encodes CASRPGLERGGEKLFF.

This clone appeared once. This chain connects TRBV2 to TRBJ1-6, with D perhaps matching TRBD1 (5 bases). Deletions cut 4 bases from V and 7 bases from J, with 11 bases between. The germline gives CDR1 SNHLY, CDR2 FYNNEI. This CDR3 spans 14 amino acids. The chain's CDR3 is CASSGEGTNSPLHF. For the CDR3, the DNA is TGTGCCAGCAGTGGGGAGGGGACGAATTCACCCCTCCACTTT.

The rearrangement joins TRBV6-4 to TRBJ1-5; D is unresolved. The length of the CDR3 is 13 residues. From germline, CDR1 is MRHNA and CDR2 SNTAGT. V gave up 5 bases and J gave up 6 bases, with 11 bases separating them. The CDR3 DNA is TGTGCCAGCAGTCGGGGAGAGGGTCAGCCCCAGCATTTT. The encoded protein is CASSRGEGQPQHF.